This T cell receptor beta chain was retrieved from a study of T cells after yellow fever vaccination. Germline V gene sequence: CDR1 MNHEY, CDR2 SVGAGI. The CDR3 consists of 13 residues. The V end lost 0 bases, the J end lost 8 bases, and 7 bases lay between the germline ends. TCRdb reprocessed the 5' RACE reads via MiXCR and lists one record per CDR3 protein. Among about 500,000 distinct CDR3 sequences listed, about a sixth were seen once. This clonotype has a handful of counts. The sequenced sample was PBMCs, obtained roughly 5 days after the first yellow fever vaccination. This receptor was obtained from a man between 18 and 29 years old who received the YFV17D yellow fever vaccine. The V call is TRBV6-5, the J call TRBJ1-4; D gene uncertain. CDR3 in amino acids: CASSYSGVEKLFF. CDR3 bases: TGTGCCAGCAGTTACTCTGGAGTGGAAAAACTGTTTTTT.